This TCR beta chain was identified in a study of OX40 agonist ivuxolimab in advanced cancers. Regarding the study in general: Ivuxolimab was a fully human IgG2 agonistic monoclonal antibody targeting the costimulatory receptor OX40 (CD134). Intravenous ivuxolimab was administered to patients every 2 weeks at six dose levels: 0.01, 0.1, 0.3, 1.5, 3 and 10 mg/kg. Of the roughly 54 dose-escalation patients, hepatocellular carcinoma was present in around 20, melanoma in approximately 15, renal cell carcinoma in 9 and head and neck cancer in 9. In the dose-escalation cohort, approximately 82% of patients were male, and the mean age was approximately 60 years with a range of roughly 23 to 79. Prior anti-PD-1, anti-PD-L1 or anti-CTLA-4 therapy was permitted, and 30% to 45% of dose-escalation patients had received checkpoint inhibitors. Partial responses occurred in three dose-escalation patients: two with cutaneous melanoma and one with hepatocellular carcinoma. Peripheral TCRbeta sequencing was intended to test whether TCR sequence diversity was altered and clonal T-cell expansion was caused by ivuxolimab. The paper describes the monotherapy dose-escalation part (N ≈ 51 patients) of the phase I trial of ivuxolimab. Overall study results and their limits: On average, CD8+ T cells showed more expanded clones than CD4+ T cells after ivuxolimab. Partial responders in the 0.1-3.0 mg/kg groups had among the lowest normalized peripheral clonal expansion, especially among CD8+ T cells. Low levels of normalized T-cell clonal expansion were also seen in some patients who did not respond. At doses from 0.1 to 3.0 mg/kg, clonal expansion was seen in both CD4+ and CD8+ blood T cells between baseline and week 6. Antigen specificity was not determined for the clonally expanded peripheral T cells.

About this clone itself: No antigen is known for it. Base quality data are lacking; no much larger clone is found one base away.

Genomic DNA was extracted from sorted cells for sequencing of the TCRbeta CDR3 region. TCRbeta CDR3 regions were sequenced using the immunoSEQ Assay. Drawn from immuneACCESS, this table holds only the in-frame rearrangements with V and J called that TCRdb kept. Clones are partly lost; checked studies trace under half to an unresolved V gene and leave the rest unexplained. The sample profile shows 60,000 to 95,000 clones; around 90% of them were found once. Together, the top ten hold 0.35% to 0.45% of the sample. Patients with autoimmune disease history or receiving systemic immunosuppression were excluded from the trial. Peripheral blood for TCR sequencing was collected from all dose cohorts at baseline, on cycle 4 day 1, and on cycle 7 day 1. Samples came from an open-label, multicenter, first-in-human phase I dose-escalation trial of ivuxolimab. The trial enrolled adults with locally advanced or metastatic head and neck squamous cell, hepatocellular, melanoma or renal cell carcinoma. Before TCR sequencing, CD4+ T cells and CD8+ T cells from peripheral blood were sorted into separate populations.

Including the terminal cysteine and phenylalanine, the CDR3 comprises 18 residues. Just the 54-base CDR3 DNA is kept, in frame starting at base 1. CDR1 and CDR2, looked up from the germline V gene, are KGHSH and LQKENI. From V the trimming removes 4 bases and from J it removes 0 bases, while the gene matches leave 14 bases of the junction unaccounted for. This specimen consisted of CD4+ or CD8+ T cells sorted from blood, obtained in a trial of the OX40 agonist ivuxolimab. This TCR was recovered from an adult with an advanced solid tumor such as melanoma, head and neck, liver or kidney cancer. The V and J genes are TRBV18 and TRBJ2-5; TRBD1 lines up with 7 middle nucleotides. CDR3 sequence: CASSQSETGFGYQETQYF. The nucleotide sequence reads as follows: TGTGCCAGCTCACAAAGCGAGACAGGGTTTGGGTACCAAGAGACCCAGTACTTC.